This T cell receptor beta chain appears in the sequencing data of a study of T cell responses to AZD1222 COVID-19 vaccine. Study background: Second doses that came at about 4 or about 12 weeks were put together.

TCRdb keeps only in-frame clones here, not all; method: immunoSEQ multiplex PCR. The table lists 95,000 to 120,000 clones, about 82% of them singletons. There are a few counts of this clone. The antigen is undetermined. Findings of the study overall: Unmutated regions of variants are reportedly targeted by nearly half of spike-specific TCRs. White British donors predominated, females outnumbered males, and clonal diversity was possibly underestimated. Spike-specific TCR depth and breadth grew after two AZD1222 doses.

The sequences come from peripheral blood, collected on day 0 of AZD1222 vaccination. The clonotype originates from an adult in good health.

The CDR3 protein is CASSQDLQGEYSPLHF. The CDR3 DNA reads TGCGCCAGCAGCCAAGACTTACAGGGTGAATATTCACCCCTCCACTTT. The rearrangement links TRBV4-3 to TRBJ1-6; TRBD1 might be the D (6 bases). The length of the CDR3 is 16 residues. The V gene lost 0 bases and the J gene lost 8 bases, with 14 bases spanning the gap. Germline values: CDR1 LGHNA, CDR2 YSLEER.